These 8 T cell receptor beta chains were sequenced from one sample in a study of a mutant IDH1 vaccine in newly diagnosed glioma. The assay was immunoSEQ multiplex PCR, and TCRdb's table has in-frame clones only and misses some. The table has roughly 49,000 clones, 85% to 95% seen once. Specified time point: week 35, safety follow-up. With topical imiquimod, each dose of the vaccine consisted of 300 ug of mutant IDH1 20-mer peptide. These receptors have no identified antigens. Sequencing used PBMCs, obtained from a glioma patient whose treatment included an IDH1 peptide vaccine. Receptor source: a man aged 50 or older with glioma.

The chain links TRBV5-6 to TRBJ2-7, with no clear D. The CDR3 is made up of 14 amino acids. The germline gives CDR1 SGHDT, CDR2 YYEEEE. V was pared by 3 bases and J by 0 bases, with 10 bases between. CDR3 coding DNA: TGTGCCAGCAGCTCCCTGTGGAGCTCCTACGAGCAGTACTTC. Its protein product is CASSSLWSSYEQYF.

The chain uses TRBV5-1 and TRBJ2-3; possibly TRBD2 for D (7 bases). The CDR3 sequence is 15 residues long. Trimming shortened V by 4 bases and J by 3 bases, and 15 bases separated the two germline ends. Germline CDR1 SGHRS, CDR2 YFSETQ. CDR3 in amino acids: CASSPVRGGTDTQYF. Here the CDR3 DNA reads TGCGCCAGCAGCCCCGTAAGGGGGGGAACAGATACGCAGTATTTT.

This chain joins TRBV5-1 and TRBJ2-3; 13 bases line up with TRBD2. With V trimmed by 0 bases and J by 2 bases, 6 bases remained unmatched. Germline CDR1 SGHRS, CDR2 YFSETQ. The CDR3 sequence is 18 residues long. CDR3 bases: TGCGCCAGCAGCTTGGGTGGACTAGCGGGGGCAGACACAGATACGCAGTATTTT. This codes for CASSLGGLAGADTDTQYF.

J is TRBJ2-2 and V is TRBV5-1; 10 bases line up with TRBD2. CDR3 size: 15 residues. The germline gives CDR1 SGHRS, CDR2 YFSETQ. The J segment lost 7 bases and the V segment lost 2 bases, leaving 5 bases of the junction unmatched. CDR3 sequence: CASSLAGGPNGELFF. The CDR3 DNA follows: TGCGCCAGCAGCTTAGCGGGAGGGCCTAACGGGGAGCTGTTTTTT.

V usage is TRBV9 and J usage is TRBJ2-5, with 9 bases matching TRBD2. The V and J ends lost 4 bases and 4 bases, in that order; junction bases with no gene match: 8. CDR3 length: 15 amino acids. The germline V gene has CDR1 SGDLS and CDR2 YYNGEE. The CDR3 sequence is CASSSSSSGVETQYF. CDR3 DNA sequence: TGTGCCAGCAGCTCGTCGTCTAGCGGGGTAGAGACCCAGTACTTC. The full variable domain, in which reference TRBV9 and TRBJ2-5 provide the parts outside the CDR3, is DSGVTQTPKHLITATGQRVTLRCSPRSGDLSVYWYQQSLDQGLQFLIQYYNGEERAKGNILERFSAQQFPDLHSELNLSSLELGDSALYFCASSSSSSGVETQYFGPGTRLLVL.

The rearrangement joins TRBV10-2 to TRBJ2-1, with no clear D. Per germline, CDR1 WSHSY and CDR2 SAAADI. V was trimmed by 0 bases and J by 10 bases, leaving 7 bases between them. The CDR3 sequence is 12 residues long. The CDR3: CASSESWREQFF. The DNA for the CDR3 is TGCGCCAGCAGTGAGTCGTGGCGGGAGCAGTTCTTC.

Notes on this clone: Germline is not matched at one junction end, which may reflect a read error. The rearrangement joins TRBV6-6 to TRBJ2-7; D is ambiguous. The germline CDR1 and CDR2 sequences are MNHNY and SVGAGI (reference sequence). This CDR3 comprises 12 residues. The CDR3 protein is CASSYPAEAVSF. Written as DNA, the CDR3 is TGTGCCAGCAGTTACCCGGCTGAGGCTGTCTCCTTC.

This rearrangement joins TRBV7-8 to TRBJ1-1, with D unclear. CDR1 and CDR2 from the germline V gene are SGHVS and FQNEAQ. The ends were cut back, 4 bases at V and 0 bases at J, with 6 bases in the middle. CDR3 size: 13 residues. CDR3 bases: TGTGCCAGCAGCTCCTATATGAACACTGAAGCTTTCTTT. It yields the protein CASSSYMNTEAFF. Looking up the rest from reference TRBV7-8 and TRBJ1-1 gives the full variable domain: GAGVSQSPRYKVAKRGQDVALRCDPISGHVSLFWYQQALGQGPEFLTYFQNEAQLDKSGLPSDRFFAERPEGSVSTLKIQRTQQEDSAVYLCASSSYMNTEAFFGQGTRLTVV.